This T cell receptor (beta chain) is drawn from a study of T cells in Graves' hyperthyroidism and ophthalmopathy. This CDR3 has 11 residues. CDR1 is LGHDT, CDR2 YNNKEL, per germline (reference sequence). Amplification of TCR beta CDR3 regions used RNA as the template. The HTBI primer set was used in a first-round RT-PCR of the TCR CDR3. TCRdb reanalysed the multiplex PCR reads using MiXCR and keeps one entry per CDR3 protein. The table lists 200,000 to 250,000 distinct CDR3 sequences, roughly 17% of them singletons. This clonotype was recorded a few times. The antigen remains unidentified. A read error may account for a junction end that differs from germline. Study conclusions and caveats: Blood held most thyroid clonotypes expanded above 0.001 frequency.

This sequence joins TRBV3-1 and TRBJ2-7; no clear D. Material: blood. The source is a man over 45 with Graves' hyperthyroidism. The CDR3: CASSQLGLRSF. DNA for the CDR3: TGTGCCAGCAGCCAACTTGGGCTCCGATCCTTC.